Sequencing of this T cell receptor beta chain was carried out in a study of T-cell reconstitution after alpha-beta-depleted transplantation in children (dated by TCRdb to about 2016). About the full investigation: The study quantitatively tracked T-cell immune reconstitution after TCRalphabeta/CD19-depleted allogeneic hematopoietic cell transplantation in children using TCR repertoire profiling. The research as a whole found: About two months after transplant, the apparently early recovery of alphabetaT-cell counts reportedly depended on just several hundred clones that had expanded rapidly and came from non-depleted graft cells. In some patients, the high TCRbeta diversity seen at day 60 was put down to recipient T cells and intrathymic progenitors that had survived conditioning. Over the following months the frequencies of hyperexpanded clones went down, and after one year T-cell counts and TCRbeta diversity were mostly credited to newly produced T cells.

Explained via the paper, the treatment or condition label denotes: allogeneic hematopoietic cell transplantation with graft depleted of TCRalphabeta T cells and CD19 B cells. TCRalphabeta/CD19-depleted allogeneic hematopoietic cell grafts were given to the transplant recipients, all of whom were children. The library was generated by PCR. Sequencing was carried out with an Illumina HiSeq 2500. To normalize quantification of the TCRbeta repertoire, the TCR libraries were built with molecular barcoding that relied on unique molecular identifiers. TCRdb reprocessing: public reads trimmed at Q25 with fastp, clones called with MiXCR, in-frame beta chains kept. Each entry is one CDR3 protein sequence, shown with its most common DNA and genes. The sample table lists around 670,000 distinct CDR3 sequences, roughly 14% of them with a count of one. 0.79% of the sample is in the top ten clones. This clonotype has just a few counts. The antigen it recognizes is unknown. Base-call qualities are not available, and no considerably larger clone is one nucleotide away.

Per the germline V gene (reference sequence), LNHDA is the CDR1 and SQIVND is the CDR2. Trimmed from V: 6 bases; trimmed from J: 0 bases; junction bases lacking a gene match: 4. Including cysteine and phenylalanine, the CDR3 has 15 amino acids. The CDR3 DNA has 45 bases and is translated from base 1. The material was PBMCs, obtained before TCRalphabeta/CD19-depleted stem cell transplant. The origin of this receptor is a girl aged 2 to 9 with congenital amegakaryocytic thrombocytopenia, due to receive a stem cell transplant. The sequence is built from TRBV19 and TRBJ2-7, with 11 bases aligning to TRBD2. The CDR3: CASSITSGSSYEQYF. The sequence in DNA is TGTGCCAGTAGCATAACTAGCGGGAGCTCCTACGAGCAGTACTTC.